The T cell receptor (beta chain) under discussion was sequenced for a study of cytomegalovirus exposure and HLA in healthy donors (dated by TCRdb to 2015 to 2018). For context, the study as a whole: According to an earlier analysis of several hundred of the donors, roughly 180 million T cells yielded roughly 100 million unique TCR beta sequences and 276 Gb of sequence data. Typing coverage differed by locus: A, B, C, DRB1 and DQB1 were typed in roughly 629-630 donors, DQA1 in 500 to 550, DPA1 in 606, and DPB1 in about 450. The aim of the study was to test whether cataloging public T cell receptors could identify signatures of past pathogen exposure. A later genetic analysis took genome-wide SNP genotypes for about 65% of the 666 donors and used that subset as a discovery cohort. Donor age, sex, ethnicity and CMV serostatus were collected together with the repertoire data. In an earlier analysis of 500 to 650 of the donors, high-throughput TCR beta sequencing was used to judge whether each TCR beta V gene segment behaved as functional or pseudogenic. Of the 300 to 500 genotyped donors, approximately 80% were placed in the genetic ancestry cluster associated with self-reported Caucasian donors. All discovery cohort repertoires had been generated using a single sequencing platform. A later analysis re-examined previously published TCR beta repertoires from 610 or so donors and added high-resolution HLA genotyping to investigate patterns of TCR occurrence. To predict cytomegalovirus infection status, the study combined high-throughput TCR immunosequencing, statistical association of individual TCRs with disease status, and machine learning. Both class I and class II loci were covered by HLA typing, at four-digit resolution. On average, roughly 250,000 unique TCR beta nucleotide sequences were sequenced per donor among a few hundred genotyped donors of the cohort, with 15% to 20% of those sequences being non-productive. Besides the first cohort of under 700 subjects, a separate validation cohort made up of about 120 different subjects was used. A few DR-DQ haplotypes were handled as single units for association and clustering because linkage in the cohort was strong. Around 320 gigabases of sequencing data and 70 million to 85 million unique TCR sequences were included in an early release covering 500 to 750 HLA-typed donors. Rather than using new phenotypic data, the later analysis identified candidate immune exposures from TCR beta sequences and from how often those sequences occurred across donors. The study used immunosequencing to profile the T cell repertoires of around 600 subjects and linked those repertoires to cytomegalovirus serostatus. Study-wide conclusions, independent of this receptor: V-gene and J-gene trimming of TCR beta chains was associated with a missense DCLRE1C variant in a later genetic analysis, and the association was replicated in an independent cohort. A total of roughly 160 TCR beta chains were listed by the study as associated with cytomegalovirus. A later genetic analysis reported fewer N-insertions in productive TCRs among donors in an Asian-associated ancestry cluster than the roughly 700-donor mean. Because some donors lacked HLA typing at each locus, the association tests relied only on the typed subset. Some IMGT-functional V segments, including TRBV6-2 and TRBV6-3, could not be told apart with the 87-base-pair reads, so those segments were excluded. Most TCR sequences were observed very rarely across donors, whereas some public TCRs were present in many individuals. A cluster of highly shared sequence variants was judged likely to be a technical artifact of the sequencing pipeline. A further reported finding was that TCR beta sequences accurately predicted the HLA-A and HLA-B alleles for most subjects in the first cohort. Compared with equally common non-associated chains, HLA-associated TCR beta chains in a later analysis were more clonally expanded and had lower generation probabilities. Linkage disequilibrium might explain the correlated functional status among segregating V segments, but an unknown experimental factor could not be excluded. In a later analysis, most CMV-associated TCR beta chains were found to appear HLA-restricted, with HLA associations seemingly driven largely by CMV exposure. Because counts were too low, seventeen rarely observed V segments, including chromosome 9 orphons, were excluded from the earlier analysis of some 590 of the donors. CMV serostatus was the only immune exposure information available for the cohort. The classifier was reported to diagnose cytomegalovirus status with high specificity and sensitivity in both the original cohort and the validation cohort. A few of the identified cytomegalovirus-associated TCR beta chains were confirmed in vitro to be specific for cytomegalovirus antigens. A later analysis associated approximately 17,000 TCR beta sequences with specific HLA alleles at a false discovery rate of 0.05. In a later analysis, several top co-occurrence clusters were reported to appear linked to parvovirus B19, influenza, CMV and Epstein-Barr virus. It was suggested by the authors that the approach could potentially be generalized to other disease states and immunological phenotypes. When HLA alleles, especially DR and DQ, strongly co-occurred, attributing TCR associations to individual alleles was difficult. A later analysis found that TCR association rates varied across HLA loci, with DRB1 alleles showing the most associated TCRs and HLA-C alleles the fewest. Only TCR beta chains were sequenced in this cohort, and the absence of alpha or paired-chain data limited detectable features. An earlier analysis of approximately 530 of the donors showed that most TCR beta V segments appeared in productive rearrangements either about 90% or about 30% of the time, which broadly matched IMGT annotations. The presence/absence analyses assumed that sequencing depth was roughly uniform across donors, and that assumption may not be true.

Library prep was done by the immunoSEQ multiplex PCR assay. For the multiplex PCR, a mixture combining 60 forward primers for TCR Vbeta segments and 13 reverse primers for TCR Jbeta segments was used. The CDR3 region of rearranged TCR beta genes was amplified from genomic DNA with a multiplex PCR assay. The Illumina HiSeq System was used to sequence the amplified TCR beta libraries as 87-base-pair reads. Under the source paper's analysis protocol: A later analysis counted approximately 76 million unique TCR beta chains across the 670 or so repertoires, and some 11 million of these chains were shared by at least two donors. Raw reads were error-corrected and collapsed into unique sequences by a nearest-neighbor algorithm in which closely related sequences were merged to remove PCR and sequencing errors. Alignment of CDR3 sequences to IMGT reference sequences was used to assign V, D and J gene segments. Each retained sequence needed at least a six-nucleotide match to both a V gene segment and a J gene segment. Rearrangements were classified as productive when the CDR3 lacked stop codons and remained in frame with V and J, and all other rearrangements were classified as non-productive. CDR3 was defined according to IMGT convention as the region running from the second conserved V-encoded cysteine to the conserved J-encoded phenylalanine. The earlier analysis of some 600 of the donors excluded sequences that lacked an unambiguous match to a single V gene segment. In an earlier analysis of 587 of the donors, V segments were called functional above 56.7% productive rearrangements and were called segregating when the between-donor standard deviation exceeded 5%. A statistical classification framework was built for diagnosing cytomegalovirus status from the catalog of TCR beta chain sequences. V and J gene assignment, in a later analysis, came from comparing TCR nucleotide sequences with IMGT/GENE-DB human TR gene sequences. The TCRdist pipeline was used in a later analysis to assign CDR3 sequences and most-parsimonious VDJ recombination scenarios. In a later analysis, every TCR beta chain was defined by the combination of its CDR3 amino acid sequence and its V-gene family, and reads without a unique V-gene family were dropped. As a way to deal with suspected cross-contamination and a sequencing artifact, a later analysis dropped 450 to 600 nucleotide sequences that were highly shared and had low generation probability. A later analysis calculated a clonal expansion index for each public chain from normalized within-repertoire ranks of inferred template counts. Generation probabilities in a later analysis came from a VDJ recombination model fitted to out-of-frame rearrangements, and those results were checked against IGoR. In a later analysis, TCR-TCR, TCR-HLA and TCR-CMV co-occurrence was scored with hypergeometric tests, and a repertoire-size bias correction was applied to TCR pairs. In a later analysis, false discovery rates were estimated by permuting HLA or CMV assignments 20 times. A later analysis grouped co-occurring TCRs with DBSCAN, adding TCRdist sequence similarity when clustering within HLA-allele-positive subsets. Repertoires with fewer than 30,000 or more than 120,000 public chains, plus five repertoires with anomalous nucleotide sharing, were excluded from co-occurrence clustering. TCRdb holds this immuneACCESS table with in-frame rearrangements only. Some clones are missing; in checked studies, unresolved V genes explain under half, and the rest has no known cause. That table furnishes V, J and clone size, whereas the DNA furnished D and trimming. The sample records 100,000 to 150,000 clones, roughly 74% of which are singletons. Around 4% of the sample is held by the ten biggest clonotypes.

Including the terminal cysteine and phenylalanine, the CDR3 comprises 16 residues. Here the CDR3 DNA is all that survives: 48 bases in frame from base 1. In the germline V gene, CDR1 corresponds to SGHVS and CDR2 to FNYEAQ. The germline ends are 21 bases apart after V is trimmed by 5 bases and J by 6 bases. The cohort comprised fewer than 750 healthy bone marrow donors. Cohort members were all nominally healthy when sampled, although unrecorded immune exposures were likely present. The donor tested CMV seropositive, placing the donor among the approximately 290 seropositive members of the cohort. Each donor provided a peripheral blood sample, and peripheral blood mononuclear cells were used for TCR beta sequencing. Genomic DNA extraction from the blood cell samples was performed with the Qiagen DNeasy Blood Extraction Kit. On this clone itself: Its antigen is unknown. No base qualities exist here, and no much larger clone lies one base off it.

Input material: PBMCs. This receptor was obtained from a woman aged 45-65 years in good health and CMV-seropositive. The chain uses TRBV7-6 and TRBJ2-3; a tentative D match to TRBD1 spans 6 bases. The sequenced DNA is TGTGCCAGCAGCCCTGTGGACAGCCCTCTCCAGGATACGCAGTATTTT. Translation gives CASSPVDSPLQDTQYF. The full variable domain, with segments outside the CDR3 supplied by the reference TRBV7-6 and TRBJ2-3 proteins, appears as GAGVSQSPRYKVTKRGQDVALRCDPISGHVSLYWYRQALGQGPEFLTYFNYEAQQDKSGLPNDRFSAERPEGSISTLTIQRTEQRDSAMYRCASSPVDSPLQDTQYFGPGTRLTVL.